This T cell receptor beta chain is drawn from a study of blood T cell repertoires in COVID-19. Study-level information: Acute-phase and convalescent COVID-19 samples originated in the United States, Italy and Spain. Sample material is recorded as cDNA or gDNA derived from T cells, B-cell-depleted T cells, or PBMCs.

In the original processing: For nucleated cells, counts were estimated from reference gene primer amplification. TCRdb keeps only in-frame clones here, not all; method: immunoSEQ multiplex PCR. Clone size and the V and J calls come from that table; the DNA yielded D and trimming. Counted here are about 110,000 clones, 70% to 90% occurring once; the ten biggest clones make up 6.8%. CDR1 LGHDT and CDR2 YNNKEL come from the germline V gene (reference sequence). CDR3 length equals 14 residues. V lost 1 base and J 6 bases, leaving 9 bases between the germline ends. This clone turned up a few times. Sequenced sample: peripheral blood. This clonotype was sampled from a man between 50 and 59 years old with active or convalescent COVID-19. The chain joins TRBV3-1 (or the pseudogene TRBV3-2) to TRBJ2-2; maybe TRBD2 (6 bases). In DNA form, the CDR3 reads TGTGCCAGCAGCCAAGGCAGGAGGGCCGGGGAGCTGTTTTTT. It specifies CASSQGRRAGELFF.